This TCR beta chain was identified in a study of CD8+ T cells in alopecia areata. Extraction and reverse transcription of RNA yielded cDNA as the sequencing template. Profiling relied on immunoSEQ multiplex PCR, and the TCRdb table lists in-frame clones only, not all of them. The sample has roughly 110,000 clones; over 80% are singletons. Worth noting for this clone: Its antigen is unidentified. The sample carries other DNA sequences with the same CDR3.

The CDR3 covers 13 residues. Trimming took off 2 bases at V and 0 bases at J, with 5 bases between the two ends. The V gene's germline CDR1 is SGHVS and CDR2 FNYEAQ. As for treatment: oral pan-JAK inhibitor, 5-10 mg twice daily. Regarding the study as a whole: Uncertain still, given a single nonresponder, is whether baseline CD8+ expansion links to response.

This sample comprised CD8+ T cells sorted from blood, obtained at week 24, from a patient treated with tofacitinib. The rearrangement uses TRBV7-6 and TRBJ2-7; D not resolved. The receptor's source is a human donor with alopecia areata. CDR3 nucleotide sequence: TGTGCCAGCAGCTTACCCGGCTCCTACGAGCAGTACTTC. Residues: CASSLPGSYEQYF.